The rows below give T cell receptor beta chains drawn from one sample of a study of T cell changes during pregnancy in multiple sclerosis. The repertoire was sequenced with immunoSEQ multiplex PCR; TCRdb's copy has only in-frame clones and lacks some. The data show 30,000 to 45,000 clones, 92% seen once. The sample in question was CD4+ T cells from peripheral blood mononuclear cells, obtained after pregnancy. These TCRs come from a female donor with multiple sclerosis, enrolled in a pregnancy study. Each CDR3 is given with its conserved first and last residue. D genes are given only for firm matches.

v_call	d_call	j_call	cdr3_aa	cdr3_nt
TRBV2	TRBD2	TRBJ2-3	CASRGYPSGRSDTQYF	TGTGCCAGCAGGGGCTATCCTAGCGGGAGGTCAGATACGCAGTATTTT
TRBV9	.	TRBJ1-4	CASSDGGGEKLFF	TGTGCCAGCAGCGACGGGGGGGGTGAAAAACTGTTTTTT
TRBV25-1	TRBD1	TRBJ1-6	CASSELGGQGVRASPLHF	TGTGCCAGCAGTGAATTAGGAGGGCAGGGGGTACGAGCGTCACCCCTCCACTTT
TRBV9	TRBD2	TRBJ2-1	CASSVSGNSYNEQFF	TGTGCCAGCAGCGTGAGCGGGAACTCCTACAATGAGCAGTTCTTC
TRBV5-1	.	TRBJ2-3	CASSLSQGTTDTQYF	TGCGCCAGCAGCTTGTCTCAGGGAACGACAGATACGCAGTATTTT
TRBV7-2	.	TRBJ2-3	CASSLGGFSTDTQYF	TGTGCCAGCAGCTTGGGCGGGTTTAGCACAGATACGCAGTATTTT
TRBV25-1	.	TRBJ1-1	CASNAVATEAFF	TGTGCCAGCAATGCTGTAGCCACTGAAGCTTTCTTT
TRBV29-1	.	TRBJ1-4	CVGTSARGEKLFF	TGCGTCGGGACATCTGCTAGGGGAGAAAAACTGTTTTTT
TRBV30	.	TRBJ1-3	CAWSVQGNTIYF	TGTGCCTGGAGTGTACAAGGAAACACCATATATTTT
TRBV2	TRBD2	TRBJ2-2	CASSSSGASTGELFF	TGTGCCAGCAGTTCAAGCGGGGCTAGCACCGGGGAGCTGTTTTTT
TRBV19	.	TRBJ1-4	CASSIGGGEKLFF	TGTGCCAGTAGTATAGGTGGTGGCGAAAAACTGTTTTTT
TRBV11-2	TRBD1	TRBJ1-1	CASSRDRGGEAFF	TGTGCCAGCAGCCGGGACAGGGGAGGGGAAGCTTTCTTT
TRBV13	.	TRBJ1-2	CASRSRDRIYGYTF	TGTGCCAGCCGATCCCGAGACAGGATTTATGGCTACACCTTC
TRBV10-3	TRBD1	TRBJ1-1	CAIRTAGQGAGGAEAFF	TGTGCCATCAGAACTGCGGGACAGGGAGCGGGGGGGGCTGAAGCTTTCTTT
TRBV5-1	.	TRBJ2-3	CASSLVGGPTDTQYF	TGCGCCAGCAGCTTGGTGGGGGGGCCCACAGATACGCAGTATTTT
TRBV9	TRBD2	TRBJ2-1	CASSARLADYNEQFF	TGTGCCAGCAGCGCGAGACTAGCGGACTACAATGAGCAGTTCTTC